The TCR beta chain under discussion was sequenced for a study of Ad26.COV2.S vaccination and SARS-CoV-2 variants. This table comes from immunoSEQ multiplex PCR, and its TCRdb copy is limited to in-frame clones, with some not included. The data show about 420,000 clones, around 87% seen once. This CDR3 contains 13 residues. The V end lost 4 bases, the J end lost 6 bases, and 10 bases lay between the germline ends. CDR1 is SGDLS, CDR2 YYNGEE, per germline. Study results and limitations: Similar non-spike TCR breadth was observed in recipients of vaccine and of placebo. Breadth, reportedly substantial, characterized the spike-specific CD8+ and CD4+ T cell responses after vaccination.

Treatment: around 19 received Ad26.COV2.S at low or high dose, single or two shots; five or six received placebo; per-sample allocation not given. The samples were gathered on day 63 after the first injection of vaccine or placebo. Recruitment in Boston yielded a donor of adult age, 18-55 years. On this clone: Its antigen is undetermined.

The sample consisted of peripheral blood, taken in a trial of Ad26.COV2.S vaccine versus placebo. The V call is TRBV9, the J call TRBJ2-2; either TRBD1 or TRBD2 may supply D (6 bases each). The TCR originated in a person aged 18 to 59 who received the Ad26.COV2.S COVID-19 vaccine or a placebo. The CDR3 is CASSSGGAGELFF. The DNA of the CDR3 is TGTGCCAGCAGCTCCGGGGGCGCCGGGGAGCTGTTTTTT.